What follows is one T cell receptor (beta chain) and its context. V was pared by 3 bases and J by 4 bases, with 7 bases of the junction left unmatched. The CDR3 runs 15 residues. Germline V gene data show CDR1 as LNHDA and CDR2 as SQIVND (reference sequence). This entry comes from a study of immune evolution from preneoplasia to lung adenocarcinoma. Between the mid-2010s and the late 2010s, patients underwent resection in Japan or China. Some clones are missing from TCRdb's copy, which holds only in-frame ones; the method was immunoSEQ multiplex PCR. The sample comprises about 40,000 clones, 60% to 75% of which are singletons, and around 6.1% rests with the top ten.

Sequenced material: FFPE invasive lung adenocarcinoma tissue. J is TRBJ2-5 and V is TRBV19; 8 bases line up with TRBD2. The clonotype was recovered from a person between 55 and 70 years old with lung adenocarcinoma. The CDR3 loop is CASSMTGGSVETQYF. CDR3 in DNA: TGTGCCAGTAGTATGACGGGAGGGTCTGTAGAGACCCAGTACTTC.